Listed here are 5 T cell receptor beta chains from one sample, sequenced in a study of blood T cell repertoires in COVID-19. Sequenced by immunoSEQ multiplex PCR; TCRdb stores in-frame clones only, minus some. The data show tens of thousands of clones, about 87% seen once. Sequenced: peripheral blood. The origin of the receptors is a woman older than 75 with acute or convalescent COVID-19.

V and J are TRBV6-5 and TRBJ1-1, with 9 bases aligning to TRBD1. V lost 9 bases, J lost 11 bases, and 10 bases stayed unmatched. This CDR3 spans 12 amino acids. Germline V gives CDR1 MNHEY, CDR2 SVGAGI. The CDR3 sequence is CASTRTGGQAFF. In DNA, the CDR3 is TGTGCCAGTACTCGAACAGGGGGCCAGGCTTTCTTT.

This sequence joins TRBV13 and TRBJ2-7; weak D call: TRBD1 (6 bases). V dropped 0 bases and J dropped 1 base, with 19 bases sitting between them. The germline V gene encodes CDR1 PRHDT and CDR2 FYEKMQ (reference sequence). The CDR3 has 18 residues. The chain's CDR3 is CASSLGGAPSEGSYEQYF. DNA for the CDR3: TGTGCCAGCAGCTTAGGGGGGGCCCCCTCTGAAGGTTCCTACGAGCAGTACTTC.

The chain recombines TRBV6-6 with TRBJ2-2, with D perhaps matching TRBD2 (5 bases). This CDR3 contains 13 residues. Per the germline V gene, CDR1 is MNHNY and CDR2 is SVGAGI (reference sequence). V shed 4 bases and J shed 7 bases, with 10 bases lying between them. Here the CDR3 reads CASSWYRDGELFF. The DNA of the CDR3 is TGTGCCAGCAGTTGGTACCGGGACGGGGAGCTGTTTTTT.

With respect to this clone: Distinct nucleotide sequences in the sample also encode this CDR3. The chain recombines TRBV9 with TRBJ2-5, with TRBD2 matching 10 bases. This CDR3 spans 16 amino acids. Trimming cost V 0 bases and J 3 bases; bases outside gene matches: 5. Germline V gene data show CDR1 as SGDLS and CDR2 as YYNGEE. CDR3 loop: CASSVGLAGVEETQYF. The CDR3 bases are TGTGCCAGCAGCGTAGGGCTAGCGGGAGTGGAAGAGACCCAGTACTTC.

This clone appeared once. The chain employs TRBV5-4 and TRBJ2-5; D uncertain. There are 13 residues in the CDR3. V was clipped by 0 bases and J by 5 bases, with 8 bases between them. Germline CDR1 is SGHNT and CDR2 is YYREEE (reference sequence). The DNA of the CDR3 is TGTGCCAGCAGCTTGGCCGCGTCGGAGACCCAGTACTTC. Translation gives CASSLAASETQYF.